Detailed here is one TCR beta chain. The antigen is unknown. The data originate from a study of shared clonotypes between healthy human individuals. Regarding the study as a whole: Naive subsets generally exceeded memory subsets in estimated richness.

Data came from immunoSEQ multiplex PCR; TCRdb stores just in-frame clones and leaves some out. The sample includes around 2.5 million clones, roughly 93% of them seen just once. Trimming stripped 0 bases from V and 9 bases from J, with 11 bases between. Germline V gene sequence: CDR1 GTSNPN, CDR2 SVGIG (reference sequence). The CDR3 runs to 12 residues. The chain recombines TRBV30 with TRBJ1-2; no reliable D call. Sequenced sample: naive CD4+ T cells from PBMCs. Described subset: CD45RA+ positively selected. The sequence was collected from a man aged 18 to 30 in good health. Some clones in this sample may be carry-over from other donors' samples. In nucleotides, the CDR3 is TGTGCCTGGAGTGTACTATTAGGGAGCTACACCTTC. Protein: CAWSVLLGSYTF.